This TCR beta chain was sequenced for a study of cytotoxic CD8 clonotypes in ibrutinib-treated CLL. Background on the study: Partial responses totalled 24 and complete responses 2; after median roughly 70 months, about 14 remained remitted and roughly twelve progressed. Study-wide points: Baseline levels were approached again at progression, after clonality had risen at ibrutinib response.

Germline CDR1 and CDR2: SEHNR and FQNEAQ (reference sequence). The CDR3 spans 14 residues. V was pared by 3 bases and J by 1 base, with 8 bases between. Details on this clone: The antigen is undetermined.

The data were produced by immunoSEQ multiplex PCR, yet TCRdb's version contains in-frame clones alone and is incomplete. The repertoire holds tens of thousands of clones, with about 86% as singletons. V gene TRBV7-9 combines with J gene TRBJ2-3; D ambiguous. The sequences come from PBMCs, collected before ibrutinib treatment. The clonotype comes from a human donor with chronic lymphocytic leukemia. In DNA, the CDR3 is TGTGCCAGCAGCTTTGCGGCGGGCACAGATACGCAGTATTTT. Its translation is CASSFAAGTDTQYF.